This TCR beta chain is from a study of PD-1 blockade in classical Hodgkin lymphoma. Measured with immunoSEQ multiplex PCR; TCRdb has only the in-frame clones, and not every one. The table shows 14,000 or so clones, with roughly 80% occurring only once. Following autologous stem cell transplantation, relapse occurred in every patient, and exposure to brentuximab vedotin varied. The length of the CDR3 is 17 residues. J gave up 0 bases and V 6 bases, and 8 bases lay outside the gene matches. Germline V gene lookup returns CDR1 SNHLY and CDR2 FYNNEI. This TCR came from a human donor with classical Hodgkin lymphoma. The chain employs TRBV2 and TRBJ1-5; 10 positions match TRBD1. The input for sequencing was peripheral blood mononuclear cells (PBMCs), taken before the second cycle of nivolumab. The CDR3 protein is CASRAGTGAPSNQPQHF. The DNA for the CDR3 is TGTGCCAGCAGAGCCGGGACAGGGGCTCCTAGCAATCAGCCCCAGCATTTT. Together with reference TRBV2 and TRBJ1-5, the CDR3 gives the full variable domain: EPEVTQTPSHQVTQMGQEVILRCVPISNHLYFYWYRQILGQKVEFLVSFYNNEISEKSEIFDDQFSVERPDGSNFTLKIRSTKLEDSAMYFCASRAGTGAPSNQPQHFGDGTRLSIL.